Listed below are T cell receptor beta chains from one sample, sequenced in a study of cytomegalovirus exposure and HLA in healthy donors. Sequenced by immunoSEQ multiplex PCR; TCRdb stores in-frame clones only, minus some. The sample has approximately 100,000 clones, over 70% seen once. Sequencing was done on a sample of PBMCs. The receptor set was obtained from a woman aged 40 to 50 in good health and CMV-seronegative. Each CDR3 is given with its conserved first and last residue. D genes are given only for firm matches. A clone size is listed for some rows: how often the clone was seen (once, few, many), or a class if it is expanded.

j_call	d_call	cdr3_length	v_call	clone_size	cdr3_aa	cdr3_nt
TRBJ2-3	TRBD2	15	TRBV9	.	CASSVGLAVTDTQYF	TGTGCCAGCAGCGTGGGACTAGCGGTCACAGATACGCAGTATTTT
TRBJ2-5	TRBD2	15	TRBV5-1	few	CASSSSGGAGETQYF	TGCGCCAGCAGCTCAAGCGGGGGGGCAGGGGAGACCCAGTACTTC
TRBJ1-1	TRBD1	15	TRBV4-1	.	CASSKGQVLDTEAFF	TGCGCCAGCAGCAAAGGACAGGTTTTGGACACTGAAGCTTTCTTT
TRBJ1-6	.	15	TRBV6-5	.	CASSSEISHNSPLHF	TGTGCCAGCAGCTCCGAAATAAGCCATAATTCACCCCTCCACTTT
TRBJ2-1	.	17	TRBV4-2	.	CASSQDLGAAVYNEQFF	TGTGCCAGCAGCCAAGATCTCGGAGCGGCCGTCTACAATGAGCAGTTCTTC
TRBJ2-4	.	13	TRBV14	.	CASSQEIENIQYF	TGTGCCAGCAGCCAGGAGATCGAAAACATTCAGTACTTC
TRBJ1-2	TRBD1	15	TRBV5-5	.	CASSPDRGRRDGYTF	TGTGCCAGCAGCCCGGATAGGGGGCGCAGGGATGGCTACACCTTC
TRBJ1-2	TRBD1	14	TRBV5-1	once	CASSPGDRLYGYTF	TGCGCCAGCAGCCCTGGGGACAGGCTCTATGGCTACACCTTC
TRBJ1-6	.	15	TRBV6-6	.	CASSYLGQGIAPLHF	TGTGCCAGCAGTTACCTCGGGCAGGGAATTGCGCCCCTCCACTTT
TRBJ1-5	.	12	TRBV27	.	CASSPLNQPQHF	TGTGCCAGCAGTCCTCTAAATCAGCCCCAGCATTTT
TRBJ1-1	TRBD1	15	TRBV10-3	few	CAIRRDSKGSTEAFF	TGTGCCATCAGGAGGGACAGCAAAGGGAGCACTGAAGCTTTCTTT
TRBJ1-1	TRBD1	18	TRBV7-9	once	CASSPARFWGQGNTEAFF	TGTGCCAGCAGTCCCGCCAGATTTTGGGGACAGGGGAACACTGAAGCTTTCTTT
TRBJ1-1	.	17	TRBV12-2	.	CASRLIPRGNPRTEAFF	TGTGCAAGTCGCTTAATCCCACGGGGGAATCCTAGGACTGAAGCTTTCTTT
TRBJ1-1	TRBD1	15	TRBV14	.	CASSQSGTGGTEAFF	TGTGCCAGCAGCCAATCCGGGACAGGGGGCACTGAAGCTTTCTTT
TRBJ1-5	.	14	TRBV10-3	.	CAISRGTNNQPQHF	TGTGCCATCAGTCGCGGGACCAACAATCAGCCCCAGCATTTT